This T cell receptor (beta chain) was found in a study of cytomegalovirus exposure and HLA in healthy donors. Germline CDR1 and CDR2: MGHRA and YSYEKL. The CDR3 totals 13 residues. With 3 bases removed from V and 3 bases from J, the gap between germline ends came to 9 bases. This table comes from immunoSEQ multiplex PCR, and its TCRdb copy is limited to in-frame clones, with some not included. The sample has some 320,000 clones; 87% are singletons. The source material was PBMCs. This sequence joins TRBV4-1 and TRBJ2-7; D perhaps matches TRBD1 (5 bases). This sequence originates from a woman between 25 and 40 years old in good health and CMV-seropositive. Here the CDR3 reads CASSHDRFYEQYF. The CDR3 DNA is TGCGCCAGCAGCCACGACAGATTCTACGAGCAGTACTTC.